Sequencing of this T cell receptor (beta chain) was carried out in a study of beta chain features in type 1 diabetes. Looking at the study overall: Healthy donors, compared against patients, showed similar age, gender and cell yields.

The entirety of the isolated RNA underwent reverse transcription, so expressed TCRB transcripts were sequenced. Profiled with immunoSEQ multiplex PCR; TCRdb holds only in-frame clones, not every one. Of hundreds of thousands of clones in the sample, around 15% were seen once. On this clone itself: Its antigen is as yet unknown. This likely comes from a read error, as the CDR3 has no conserved phenylalanine or tryptophan at its end. No DNA is shown, since the ends of the CDR3 on it are uncertain; the CDR3 is the one TCRdb lists. The sample has other DNA sequences that encode this CDR3 too.

The authors obtained over 95% purity in all sorted populations. The CDR3 totals 8 residues, both ends included. Germline CDR1 and CDR2: SQVTM and ANQGSEA. General observations from the study: The study found moderately but significantly shorter TCRB CDR3s in all four CD4+ subsets of Type 1 diabetes patients.

Sequencing was performed on naive CD4+ T cells from blood. The receptor's source is a man aged 18 to 29 in good health. The chain employs TRBV29-1 and TRBJ2-7; the table calls TRBD2, which could not be checked here. Here the CDR3 reads CSAAPLRG.